The clone carrying this T cell receptor (beta chain) was recorded at least ten times. V dropped 5 bases and J dropped 6 bases, with 18 bases sitting between them. The CDR3 has 15 amino acids. CDR1 is SGHRS, CDR2 YFSETQ, per germline. The data originate from a study of CD8 T cells in ankylosing spondylitis. Scientists made TCR beta libraries using quantitative 5'-RACE with molecular barcodes. TCRdb re-called the 5' RACE reads through MiXCR, storing one row per CDR3 protein. This table holds under 250,000 distinct CDR3 sequences, around a quarter found once. The chain uses TRBV5-1 and TRBJ2-1; a possible D gene is TRBD2 (5 bases). The sequence was collected from a male donor with ankylosing spondylitis or in good health (not recorded which). The material sequenced was blood, either unsorted or a sorted T cell fraction (not recorded which). The CDR3 sequence: CASSRTEDHPNEQFF. The CDR3 DNA follows: TGCGCCAGCAGTCGGACGGAGGACCATCCCAATGAGCAGTTCTTC.